This T cell receptor (beta chain) was observed in a study of response to subunit inactivated influenza vaccine. TCRdb called the RT-PCR reads again in MiXCR, with one record for every CDR3 protein. The table includes roughly 540,000 distinct CDR3 sequences, under 30% detected once. Germline loops: CDR1 KGHSH, CDR2 LQKENI. The CDR3 has 17 residues. V shed 0 bases and J shed 2 bases, with 14 bases lying between them. These records were also assigned to another study, of T cells expressing NK-cell markers. From that second work: UMI-tagged 5'RACE template switching yielded the TCR beta cDNA.

Sequencing was performed on CD4+ T cells sorted from PBMCs, taken 11 to 12 days after vaccination. The origin of this receptor is a man aged 45-65 years who received an inactivated influenza vaccine. The V call is TRBV18, the J call TRBJ1-3; D call uncertain. The DNA of the CDR3 is TGTGCCAGCTCACCACCCTCTCAGCCGAGGGCTGGAAACACCATATATTTT. It yields the protein CASSPPSQPRAGNTIYF.